This T cell receptor (beta chain) was sequenced in a study of monozygotic twins with cystic fibrosis. V was clipped by 2 bases and J by 4 bases, with 9 bases between them. The CDR3 is 13 amino acids. From germline, CDR1 is SGHRS and CDR2 YFSETQ. Points from the study as a whole: Co-twins had the most similar V usage for 13 of 16 pairs, J for 8.

Comments on this clone: Its antigen remains unknown.

The protocol was immunoSEQ multiplex PCR, while the TCRdb copy is restricted to in-frame clones and leaves out a portion. The repertoire holds around 34,000 clones, with roughly nine tenths as singletons. This sequence originates from a girl aged 2 to 10 with cystic fibrosis. This chain links TRBV5-1 with TRBJ2-5; D perhaps matches TRBD2 (5 bases). The specimen was blood. The CDR3 is CASSLEGLETQYF. For the CDR3, the DNA is TGCGCCAGCAGCTTAGAGGGCTTAGAGACCCAGTACTTC.